This T cell receptor beta chain was recorded in a study of Graves' ophthalmopathy and Graves' hyperthyroidism. Amplification from RNA transcripts yielded the TCR beta CDR3 regions. An initial RT-PCR round employing HTBI primers preceded a second-round multiplex PCR. TCRdb passed the multiplex PCR reads through MiXCR, listing each CDR3 protein once. This table has about 660,000 distinct CDR3 sequences, more than 40% appearing once. The CDR3 spans 14 residues. V was pared by 6 bases and J by 2 bases, with 14 bases between. Germline CDR1 and CDR2: SNHLY and FYNNEI. J is TRBJ2-7 and V is TRBV2; maybe TRBD1 (6 bases). Sequencing was performed on peripheral blood. The receptor comes from an adult man with Graves' ophthalmopathy. The CDR3 region has the DNA TGTGCCAGCAGGTCCGGGACACCCACCTACGAGCAGTACTTC. This gives the protein CASRSGTPTYEQYF.